This TCR beta chain is from a study of radiation and T cells in renal cell carcinoma (dated by TCRdb to between 2020 and 2021). Looking at the study overall: A total of 53 samples underwent TCR beta sequencing, made up of 26 tumors and around 27 peripheral blood samples. The last blood draw occurred 4 weeks after radiation, at the same time as nephrectomy. Across all 55 or so samples, 4,016,671 unique CDR3 nucleotide sequences, encoding roughly 3 million unique CDR3 amino acid sequences, were identified.

Worth noting for this clone: Its specific antigen is unknown. Base qualities are not recorded, but no much larger clone differs from it by a single base.

Between the V and J ends, shortened by 1 base and 7 bases respectively, the junction contains 14 bases. Looking up the germline V gene (reference sequence) yields CDR1 SGHNT and CDR2 YYREEE. From the cysteine up to the phenylalanine, the CDR3 has a length of 14 residues. Left in the record is the CDR3 DNA by itself, 42 bases read in frame from the first base. What the time point label conveys for this sample: blood 4 weeks post-SBRT, at nephrectomy. In light of the paper, this sample's treatment or condition label describes: 15 Gy SBRT to primary tumor, nephrectomy 4 weeks later. The samples were obtained from a clinical trial, where primary renal cell carcinomas were treated with 15 Gy stereotactic body radiation therapy and then removed by nephrectomy 4 weeks afterward. To follow tumor-enriched clonotypes, peripheral blood was collected serially from radiation-treated patients at baseline and again at 2 weeks and 4 weeks after SBRT. Every patient's renal cell carcinoma showed clear cell pathology. Genomic DNA for TCR sequencing was prepared using the QIAamp DNA Blood Mini Kit (Qiagen). The analyses included just those samples that passed every quality control check.

TCR beta libraries were generated from genomic DNA with the immunoSEQ kit, following the manufacturer's recommendations. To prepare libraries, a first multiplex PCR with proprietary primers was run, followed by a second PCR that added unique barcodes, and a bead cleanup was done after each round. Each sample batch included a kit-provided positive control reaction and a negative control reaction. The final libraries were assessed on an Agilent 4200 TapeStation D1000 ScreenTape, pooled by volume, and quantified by qPCR. Sequencing was performed on an Illumina NextSeq500 using a MidOutput 150-cycle cartridge, with 156 Read1 cycles, 15 Index1 cycles, and the kit custom primers. The pooled library was loaded at 0.8 to 1 pM, and about 20% PhiX control was spiked in. As for the authors' bioinformatics: Vendor-processed data were analyzed in R, and a clonotype was defined as all T cells sharing the same CDR3 nucleotide sequence. For clone abundance analyses, frequencies were normalized to the 10,000 most abundant clones in each sample. Public T cell clones, which averaged fewer than five per sample, were excluded before analysis. Tumor-enriched clonotypes and baseline blood-enriched clonotypes were defined as those with an abundance difference of at least 32-fold between compartments. Clonotypes expanded or contracted between blood time points were identified with a beta-binomial differential abundance model. Tumor-blood repertoire similarity was measured with the Baroni-Urbani and Buser coefficient, and groups were compared using two-tailed Wilcoxon tests in R. Drawn from immuneACCESS, this table holds only the in-frame rearrangements with V and J called that TCRdb kept. Clones are partly lost; checked studies trace under half to an unresolved V gene and leave the rest unexplained. V and J calls and clone size come straight from that table; D and trimming were deduced from the DNA. Present in this sample are tens of thousands of clones, roughly nine tenths of which were seen just once. The ten top clones hold about 5.8% of the sample.

The study at large found these results: The single-armed trial design could not address effects of radiation dose or scheduling on the TCR repertoire. Top tumor clonotypes rose in blood from baseline to 2 weeks post-radiation, then contracted by 4 weeks, suggesting transient expansion of tumor-resident clones. Because pretreatment tumor biopsies were not available, the baseline intratumoral presence of clonotypes could not be determined. Changes in the blood repertoire were not tracked past 4 weeks after treatment.

This TCR was sampled from a woman in her 70s with renal cell carcinoma. This chain joins TRBV5-4 to TRBJ1-2; the D gene is unclear. The source was blood, collected from a patient whose treatment included radiotherapy and nephrectomy. The CDR3: CASSLRGIWSGYTF. The DNA sequence is TGTGCCAGCAGCTTGCGAGGGATCTGGAGTGGCTACACCTTC.